The clone carrying this T cell receptor (beta chain) was detected only a few times. The antigen remains undetermined. The CDR3 has 15 amino acids. The junction had 3 bases not matched to a gene; V was cut back by 7 bases and J by 0 bases. The sample comes from a study of type 1 regulatory T cells. Turning to the study itself: This in vitro CD4 product, T-allo10, is enriched for Tr1 cells and alloantigen-specific. Notes on the study in general: Compared with non-type 1 regulatory T cells, type 1 regulatory T cells showed a more restricted TCR repertoire.

TCRdb reanalysed the reads using MiXCR and keeps one entry per CDR3 protein. The data hold fewer than 75,000 distinct CDR3 sequences, with approximately 47% observed a single time. The TCR comes from a human donor in good health. This chain connects TRBV12-3 or TRBV12-4 to TRBJ1-6; 7 bases line up with TRBD1. Material for sequencing was cultured non-Tr1 T cells, either the whole culture or a sorted T cell fraction (not recorded which). CDR3 nucleotides: TGTGCCAGCAAGACAGGGAGCTCCTATAATTCACCCCTCCACTTT. Protein sequence: CASKTGSSYNSPLHF.